These 17 T cell receptor beta chains were all obtained from the same sample, sequenced in a study of prognosis after radiotherapy for stage I lung cancer. It was by two-round multiplex PCR that TCR beta CDR3 was amplified from genomic DNA. Specific primers for each TRBV and TRBJ gene were what first-round PCR used. TCRdb independently ran MiXCR on the multiplex PCR reads; one entry per CDR3 protein. In the table there are about 35,000 distinct CDR3 sequences, 25% to 40% of which are singletons. Material: PBMCs, obtained before or after stereotactic body radiation therapy (not recorded which). The receptors were sampled from a donor aged 50 or older with non-small cell lung cancer.

This clonotype was seen only a few times. Sequence at one end of the junction differs from germline and may be a read error. This sequence joins TRBV6-1 and TRBJ2-3; 11 bases agree with TRBD2. The CDR3 totals 16 residues. Germline V gives CDR1 MNHNS, CDR2 SASEGT. In DNA form, the CDR3 reads TGTACCAGCCATGCCCTTTCTAGCGGGGGGTATGATACGCAGTATTTT. Translated, it gives CTSHALSSGGYDTQYF.

The V gene is TRBV24-1, the J gene TRBJ2-7; D gene ambiguous. CDR3 length: 11 amino acids. The V gene lost 3 bases and the J gene lost 7 bases, with 6 bases spanning the gap. The germline gives CDR1 KGHDR, CDR2 SFDVKD. The DNA of the CDR3 is TGTGCCACCAGTGATGTGGGTGAGCAGTACTTC. This sequence encodes CATSDVGEQYF.

To note about this clonotype: A much more abundant neighbour one base away suggests this may be a read error. This chain joins TRBV30 and TRBJ2-3; no clear D. The CDR3 contains 14 residues. Germline-derived CDR1 and CDR2 are GTSNPN and SVGIG (reference sequence). CDR3 DNA: TGTGCCTGGAGACCCCCGGGTGGCACAGATACGCAGTGTTTT. This translates into CAWRPPGGTDTQCF.

The chain recombines TRBV5-1 with TRBJ1-2; D remains unclear. The V gene lost 1 base and the J gene lost 1 base, with 5 bases spanning the gap. The CDR3 is 13 residues long. CDR1 and CDR2 from the germline V gene are SGHRS and YFSETQ. CDR3: CASSLRSNYGYTF. The DNA of the CDR3 is TGCGCCAGCAGCTTGAGAAGTAACTATGGCTACACCTTC.

The sample holds one count of this clonotype. Given a much more abundant clone one base away, this may be a read error. This sequence joins TRBV12-3 or TRBV12-4 and TRBJ2-5; D unclear. Between the trimmed V and J ends, which lost 4 bases and 4 bases, there was a span of 7 bases. CDR3 size: 12 residues. The CDR3 DNA follows: TGTGCCAGCAGTTCGGTGGGAGAGACCCAGTACTTC. It specifies CASSSVGETQYF.

There are many counts of this clonotype. The chain employs TRBV19 and TRBJ2-7; possibly TRBD1 for D (6 bases). CDR3 length: 15 residues. Germline V lookup: CDR1 LNHDA, CDR2 SQIVND (reference sequence). Trimming removed 5 bases at V and 0 bases at J, with 14 bases between. The CDR3 bases are TGTGCCAGTAGTTACAGGGAAGGCAGCTCCTACGAGCAGTACTTC. This gives the protein CASSYREGSSYEQYF.

There are many counts of this clonotype. The rearrangement links TRBV6-1 to TRBJ1-2; TRBD1 is a possible D gene (6 bases). Germline V CDR1 and CDR2: MNHNS, SASEGT. CDR3 length: 14 residues. V dropped 4 bases and J dropped 8 bases, with 17 bases sitting between them. The CDR3 region has the DNA TGTGCCAGCAGTGGGAACAGGGAGACTTACGGCTACACCTTC. Residues: CASSGNRETYGYTF.

The V gene is TRBV28, the J gene TRBJ1-4; 10 bases fit TRBD1. Germline values: CDR1 MDHEN, CDR2 SYDVKM. Losses at the gene ends were 10 bases for V and 8 bases for J; bases not matched to a gene: 10. The CDR3 extends over 14 amino acids. In nucleotides, the CDR3 is TGTGCCACTATTAAGGACAGGGGGAGAGAAAAACTGTTTTTT. This sequence encodes CATIKDRGREKLFF.

This clonotype has at least ten counts. CDR3 loop: CASSIGTGLSPLHF. For the CDR3, the DNA is TGTGCCAGCAGCATCGGGACAGGCCTTTCACCCCTCCACTTT. The rearrangement uses TRBV9 and TRBJ1-6; 8 nucleotides align to TRBD1. The junction had 6 bases not matched to a gene; V was cut back by 4 bases and J by 9 bases. CDR1 and CDR2 (germline): SGDLS, YYNGEE. The CDR3 is made up of 14 amino acids.

This clonotype is categorized as medium-sized. The chain is built from TRBV6-5 and TRBJ1-2; D may be TRBD1 (6 bases). This CDR3 contains 13 residues. Trimming took off 0 bases at V and 7 bases at J, with 9 bases between the two ends. Germline lookup yields CDR1 MNHEY and CDR2 SVGAGI. In DNA form, the CDR3 reads TGTGCCAGCAGTTACTCTGGCAGGGGTGGCTACACCTTC. Its translation: CASSYSGRGGYTF.

This clonotype has only one observation. One base separates it from a far larger clone, so it is likely a read error. The chain uses TRBV6-9 and TRBJ2-7, with D tentatively TRBD1 (6 bases). The CDR3 runs 16 residues. CDR1 is MNHGY and CDR2 is SVAAGI in the germline V gene. Trimming removed 6 bases at V and 2 bases at J, with 20 bases between. CDR3 sequence reads: CASRKYDRWLTYEQYF. The DNA of the CDR3 is TGTGCCAGCAGAAAATACGACAGGTGGCTTACCTACGAGCAGTACTTC.

This clonotype showed up many times. This chain joins TRBV28 and TRBJ1-1; tentative D call: TRBD1 (5 bases). Germline lookup yields CDR1 MDHEN and CDR2 SYDVKM. The CDR3 contains 14 residues. V was shortened by 4 bases and J by 1 base, with 10 bases between the two germline ends. The CDR3 sequence: CASSSGEKNTEAFF. The CDR3, as DNA: TGTGCCAGCAGTTCGGGGGAGAAGAACACTGAAGCTTTCTTT.

The table lists this clonotype with many counts. The chain joins TRBV30 to TRBJ2-4, with D perhaps matching TRBD1 (5 bases). Trimming pared 0 bases from V and 7 bases from J, leaving 19 bases between. Germline V gene lookup returns CDR1 GTSNPN and CDR2 SVGIG (reference sequence). The CDR3 consists of 16 residues. DNA for the CDR3: TGTGCCTGGAGTGTAAGGGCGGCAGGGAAAGACAACATTCAGTACTTC. This codes for CAWSVRAAGKDNIQYF.

This clonotype came up many times. This rearrangement joins TRBV5-5 to TRBJ2-3, with 8 bases fitting TRBD2. The germline CDR1 and CDR2 sequences are SGHKS and YYEKEE (reference sequence). This CDR3 has 16 amino acids. V shed 0 bases and J 1 base; nucleotides not matched to a gene: 4. The CDR3 bases are TGTGCCAGCAGCTTGGAGGGTAGCGGGGGCACAGATACGCAGTATTTT. It translates to CASSLEGSGGTDTQYF.

This clonotype appeared many times. The chain uses TRBV9 and TRBJ1-1, with TRBD1 as a possible D gene (6 bases). Trimming cost V 0 bases and J 1 base, with 10 bases left between them. In germline, CDR1 is SGDLS, CDR2 YYNGEE. The CDR3 has 15 residues. CDR3: CASSVDPGANTEAFF. The CDR3, as DNA: TGTGCCAGCAGCGTAGACCCGGGGGCGAACACTGAAGCTTTCTTT.

This clonotype was seen ten or more times. The chain recombines TRBV3-1 with TRBJ1-4; 9 bases are shared with TRBD1. Germline V CDR1 and CDR2: LGHDT, YNNKEL (reference sequence). The ends lost 4 bases at V and 2 bases at J; junction bases unmatched: 2. This CDR3 region has 15 residues. The CDR3 reads CASSLQGATNEKLFF. CDR3 in DNA: TGTGCCAGCAGCCTACAGGGGGCCACTAATGAAAAACTGTTTTTT.

Remarks on this clonotype: It may be a read error: a sequence one base away is much more abundant. This chain joins TRBV4-2 and TRBJ2-5; 12 positions match TRBD2. Germline trimming cut 5 bases from V and 5 bases from J; bases unmatched to any gene: 9. The length of the CDR3 is 16 residues. Germline CDR1 and CDR2: LGHNA and YNFKEQ. This CDR3 reads CASSKGLAGGFETQYF. The CDR3 DNA sequence: TGTGCCAGCAGCAAAGGGCTAGCGGGGGGGTTTGAGACCCAGTACTTC.